What follows are 5 T cell receptor beta chains derived from one specimen sequenced in a study of graft-versus-host responses after intestinal transplantation. Antigen specificity for these receptors is unknown. The table came from immunoSEQ multiplex PCR; TCRdb's copy has only in-frame clones and leaves some out. The data show about 100,000 clones, roughly 84% seen once. The source material was unstimulated CD4+ T cells sorted from spleen or lymph node cells, sampled before transplant. The receptors derive from a human donor who was the organ donor for an intestinal transplant.

On this clone itself: Other DNA sequences of this sample code for an identical CDR3. The gene calls are TRBV9 and TRBJ1-6, with D maybe TRBD1 (5 bases). This CDR3 is built from 13 residues. Trimming took off 2 bases at V and 7 bases at J, with 7 bases between the two ends. Germline loops: CDR1 SGDLS, CDR2 YYNGEE. The CDR3 region has the DNA TGTGCCAGCAGCGTTGGGGGAAATTCACCCCTCCACTTT. It translates to CASSVGGNSPLHF. The full variable domain, completed using reference TRBV9 and TRBJ1-6, is DSGVTQTPKHLITATGQRVTLRCSPRSGDLSVYWYQQSLDQGLQFLIQYYNGEERAKGNILERFSAQQFPDLHSELNLSSLELGDSALYFCASSVGGNSPLHFGNGTRLTVT.

The chain couples TRBV5-1 to TRBJ1-2; the D gene is possibly TRBD1 (5 bases). Trimming took off 4 bases at V and 11 bases at J, with 24 bases between the two ends. Germline V gene lookup returns CDR1 SGHRS and CDR2 YFSETQ. This CDR3 contains 15 residues. The chain's CDR3 is CASSPVVGGVALYTF. Here the CDR3 DNA reads TGCGCCAGCAGCCCGGTCGTTGGGGGGGTCGCCCTGTACACCTTC.

This chain connects TRBV4-2 to TRBJ2-5; TRBD1 is a possible D gene (6 bases). The CDR3 loop spans 15 amino acids. The V gene lost 0 bases and the J gene lost 1 base, with 9 bases spanning the gap. Germline lookup yields CDR1 LGHNA and CDR2 YNFKEQ. This CDR3 is CASSQDWGPQETQYF. The CDR3 DNA reads TGTGCCAGCAGCCAAGATTGGGGGCCCCAAGAGACCCAGTACTTC.

The genes are TRBV6-1 and TRBJ2-1; 8 bases align to TRBD1. CDR1 is MNHNS and CDR2 is SASEGT in the germline V gene. The CDR3 length is 13 residues. V dropped 4 bases and J dropped 6; count of bases not matched to a gene: 2. This CDR3 reads CASSGTGTNEQFF. The DNA for the CDR3 is TGTGCCAGCAGTGGGACAGGGACCAATGAGCAGTTCTTC.

The V call is TRBV5-6, the J call TRBJ2-3; the D gene is possibly TRBD2 (5 bases). Germline V gives CDR1 SGHDT, CDR2 YYEEEE. V lost 3 bases to trimming and J lost 4 bases, with 12 bases between them. The CDR3 is made up of 14 amino acids. CDR3 sequence (DNA): TGTGCCAGCAGCTCTCGGACTGGCGCAGATACGCAGTATTTT. This codes for CASSSRTGADTQYF.